Sequencing of this TCR beta chain was carried out in a study of shared clonotypes between healthy human individuals. Study-wide results and caveats: Clonotype sharing across donors was expected to vary with sequencing depth. Some naive CD4 clonotypes, 4% to 6%, turned up in common across several donors.

As to this clone: The antigen is not known.

Germline V gene data show CDR1 as SGHRS and CDR2 as YFSETQ. The V end was cut by 0 bases, the J end by 9 bases, with 10 bases between. This CDR3 has 13 amino acids. The deep-level immunoSEQ assay was used. Genomic DNA of each subset was evenly split across several immunoSEQ plates. Data came from immunoSEQ multiplex PCR; TCRdb stores just in-frame clones and leaves some out. The table shows roughly 330,000 clones, with under 80% occurring only once. The sequence was collected from a man aged 25 to 40 in good health. Sequencing used memory CD4+ T cells sorted from blood. Sample subset: CD45RA-negative fraction. V gene TRBV5-1 combines with J gene TRBJ2-1, with D perhaps matching TRBD2 (5 bases). CDR3 residues: CASSLGNGGEQFF. The CDR3 DNA reads TGCGCCAGCAGCTTGGGAAACGGAGGTGAGCAGTTCTTC. Filled out from reference TRBV5-1 and TRBJ2-1, the complete variable domain reads KAGVTQTPRYLIKTRGQQVTLSCSPISGHRSVSWYQQTPGQGLQFLFEYFSETQRNKGNFPGRFSGRQFSNSRSEMNVSTLELGDSALYLCASSLGNGGEQFFGPGTRLTVL.